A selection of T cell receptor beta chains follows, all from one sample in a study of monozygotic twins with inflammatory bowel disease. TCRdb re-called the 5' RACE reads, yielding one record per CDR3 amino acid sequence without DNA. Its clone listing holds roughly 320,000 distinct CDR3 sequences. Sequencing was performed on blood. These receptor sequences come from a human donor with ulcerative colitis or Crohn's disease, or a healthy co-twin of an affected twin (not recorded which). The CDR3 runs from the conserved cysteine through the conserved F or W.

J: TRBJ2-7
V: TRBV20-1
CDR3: CSAPSDRGYEQYF

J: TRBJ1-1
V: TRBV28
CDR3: CASSFLGSGSTEAFF

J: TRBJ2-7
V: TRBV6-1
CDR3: CASTQHDRDRGGEQYF

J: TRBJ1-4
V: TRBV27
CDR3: CASKLSQGGENLFF

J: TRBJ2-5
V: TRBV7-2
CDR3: CASSYETSSTETQYF

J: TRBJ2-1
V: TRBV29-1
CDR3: CSVGGTGVSREQFF

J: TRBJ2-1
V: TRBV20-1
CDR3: CSASEGRNEQFF

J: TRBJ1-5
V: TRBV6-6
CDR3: CAAGQGLGNQPQHF

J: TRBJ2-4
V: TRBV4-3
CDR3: CASSQGRQSRNIQYF

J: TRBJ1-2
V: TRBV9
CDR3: CASSERQGEAGYTF